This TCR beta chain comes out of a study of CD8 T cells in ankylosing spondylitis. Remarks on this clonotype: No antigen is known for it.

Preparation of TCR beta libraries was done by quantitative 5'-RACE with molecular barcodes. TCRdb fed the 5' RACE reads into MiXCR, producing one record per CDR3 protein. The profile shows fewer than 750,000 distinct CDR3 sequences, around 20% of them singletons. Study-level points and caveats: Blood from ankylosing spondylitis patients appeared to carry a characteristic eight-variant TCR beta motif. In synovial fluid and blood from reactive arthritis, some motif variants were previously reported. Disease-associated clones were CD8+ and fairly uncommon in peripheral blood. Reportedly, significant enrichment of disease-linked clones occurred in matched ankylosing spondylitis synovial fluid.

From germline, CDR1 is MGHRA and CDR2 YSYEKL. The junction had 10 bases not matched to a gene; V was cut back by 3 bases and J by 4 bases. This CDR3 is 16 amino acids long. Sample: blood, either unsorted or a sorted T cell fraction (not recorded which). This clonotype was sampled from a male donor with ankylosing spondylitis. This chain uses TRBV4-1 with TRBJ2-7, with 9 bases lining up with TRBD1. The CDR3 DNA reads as TGCGCCAGCAGCCACCCACTTGGACAGGGGAGTTACGAGCAGTACTTC. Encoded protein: CASSHPLGQGSYEQYF.